A single T cell receptor beta chain is shown here with its context. Measured with immunoSEQ multiplex PCR; TCRdb has only the in-frame clones, and not every one. The sample records approximately 190,000 clones, under 85% being singletons. This sample was included in a study of blood T cell repertoires in COVID-19. CDR3 length equals 15 residues. CDR1 is SGHAT and CDR2 is FQNNGV in the germline V gene. V shed 5 bases and J 12 bases; nucleotides not matched to a gene: 9. Sample: peripheral blood. The source of this sequence is a middle-aged woman with acute or convalescent COVID-19. The chain carries TRBV11-2 and TRBJ2-1; TRBD2 aligns across 14 bases. CDR3 loop: CASSPRGTSGSRQFF. CDR3 in DNA: TGTGCCAGCAGCCCTAGGGGGACTAGCGGGAGCCGGCAGTTCTTC.